These 15 T cell receptor beta chains were sequenced from one sample in a study of T cells after yellow fever vaccination. TCRdb re-called the 5' RACE reads with MiXCR, one entry per CDR3 protein. Here the sample spans some 300,000 distinct CDR3 sequences, 7.5% to 9.5% being singletons. This specimen was CD4+ T cells sorted from PBMCs, taken 5 days after the yellow fever booster vaccination. These receptors were collected from a man younger than 30 who received the YFV17D yellow fever vaccine.

This clonotype showed up just a few times. V gene TRBV7-2 combines with J gene TRBJ2-1; TRBD2 matches 8 bases. The CDR3 runs to 14 residues. CDR1 is SGHTA, CDR2 FQGNSA, per germline. After removal of 5 bases from V and 9 bases from J, the junction contained 9 bases not matched to a gene. The CDR3 protein is CASSRSGGWGEQFF. The CDR3 DNA is TGTGCCAGCAGCCGGAGCGGGGGATGGGGTGAGCAGTTCTTC.

V usage is TRBV4-1 and J usage is TRBJ1-1; 7 bases fit TRBD1. Germline V lookup: CDR1 MGHRA, CDR2 YSYEKL. The CDR3 loop spans 15 amino acids. The ends lost 2 bases at V and 1 base at J; junction bases unmatched: 4. CDR3 sequence reads: CASSQSGTANTEAFF. The CDR3 DNA reads TGCGCCAGCAGCCAATCCGGGACAGCGAACACTGAAGCTTTCTTT.

This clonotype has a handful of counts. J is TRBJ2-5 and V is TRBV3-1; no clear D. Germline V gives CDR1 LGHDT, CDR2 YNNKEL (reference sequence). The CDR3 loop spans 11 amino acids. V was pared by 0 bases and J by 6 bases, with 2 bases between. DNA of the CDR3: TGTGCCAGCAGCCAAGATAAGACCCAGTACTTC. It is translated as CASSQDKTQYF.

The rearrangement links TRBV20-1 to TRBJ2-1; 10 positions agree with TRBD2. Trimming removed 6 bases from V and 8 bases from J; junction bases left unmatched: 7. Germline CDR1 reads DFQATT; CDR2 reads SNEGSKA (reference sequence). There are 13 residues in the CDR3. The CDR3 protein is CSAQRGGTYEQFF. CDR3 coding DNA: TGCAGTGCCCAGCGGGGGGGCACATATGAGCAGTTCTTC.

There are a few counts of this clonotype. J is TRBJ2-2 and V is TRBV6-5; D might be TRBD1 (5 bases). This CDR3 has 13 residues. The germline V and J ends were trimmed by 8 bases and 1 base, with 8 bases remaining between them. Looked up from germline, CDR1 is MNHEY and CDR2 is SVGAGI. The CDR3: CASQTVNTGELFF. In DNA, the CDR3 is TGTGCCAGCCAGACAGTGAACACCGGGGAGCTGTTTTTT.

The gene calls are TRBV7-2 and TRBJ2-5; D gene ambiguous. V dropped 6 bases and J dropped 1 base, with 12 bases sitting between them. The CDR3 consists of 14 residues. Germline CDR1 is SGHTA and CDR2 is FQGNSA. For the CDR3, the DNA is TGTGCCAGCAGTCCTGCGACACGCCAAGAGACCCAGTACTTC. It codes for CASSPATRQETQYF.

V usage is TRBV28 and J usage is TRBJ1-1; D is possibly TRBD1 (5 bases). There are 12 residues in the CDR3. Germline loops: CDR1 MDHEN, CDR2 SYDVKM. The V end lost 7 bases, the J end lost 2 bases, and 8 bases lay between the germline ends. CDR3 in DNA: TGTGCCAGCACTGACAGCAACACTGAAGCTTTCTTT. Translating gives CASTDSNTEAFF. Variable domain in full (rest from reference TRBV28 and TRBJ1-1): DVKVTQSSRYLVKRTGEKVFLECVQDMDHENMFWYRQDPGLGLRLIYFSYDVKMKEKGDIPEGYSVSREKKERFSLILESASTNQTSMYLCASTDSNTEAFFGQGTRLTVV.

The chain employs TRBV5-4 and TRBJ2-5, with a possible D match to TRBD1 (6 bases). The CDR3 is 16 amino acids. V lost 3 bases to trimming and J lost 0 bases, with 15 bases between them. Germline V lookup: CDR1 SGHNT, CDR2 YYREEE (reference sequence). CDR3 nucleotides: TGTGCCAGCAGCTCCAAGGCCAGGGGCCACCAAGAGACCCAGTACTTC. Residues: CASSSKARGHQETQYF.

V gene TRBV19 combines with J gene TRBJ2-3; TRBD1 aligns across 7 bases. Per the germline V gene, CDR1 is LNHDA and CDR2 is SQIVND (reference sequence). J lost 4 bases, V lost 3 bases, and 13 bases had no gene match. This CDR3 region has 17 residues. DNA for the CDR3: TGTGCCAGTAGTATTTCCTTACCGGGACAGAGCGCAGATACGCAGTATTTT. Translation gives CASSISLPGQSADTQYF.

The chain joins TRBV7-9 to TRBJ1-2; maybe TRBD1 (5 bases). The CDR3 contains 13 residues. Trimming pared 4 bases from V and 2 bases from J, leaving 8 bases between. Looked up from germline, CDR1 is SEHNR and CDR2 is FQNEAQ (reference sequence). Here the CDR3 DNA reads TGTGCCAGCAGCTCGACAGACAACTATGGCTACACCTTC. Its translation is CASSSTDNYGYTF.

The CDR3 spells CASSIERPEPQHF. DNA for the CDR3: TGTGCCAGTAGTATAGAAAGGCCCGAGCCCCAGCATTTT. V gene TRBV19 combines with J gene TRBJ1-5; no firm D call. Trimming took 0 bases from V and 8 from J, leaving 8 bases between them. The germline V gene encodes CDR1 LNHDA and CDR2 SQIVND (reference sequence). This CDR3 has 13 amino acids. Full variable domain (missing parts from reference TRBV19 and TRBJ1-5): DGGITQSPKYLFRKEGQNVTLSCEQNLNHDAMYWYRQDPGQGLRLIYYSQIVNDFQKGDIAEGYSVSREKKESFPLTVTSAQKNPTAFYLCASSIERPEPQHFGDGTRLSIL.

This clonotype came up many times. The genes are TRBV7-6 and TRBJ2-7; perhaps TRBD1 as D (6 bases). Germline V lookup: CDR1 SGHVS, CDR2 FNYEAQ. V gave up 0 bases and J gave up 0 bases, with 9 bases separating them. The CDR3 is 15 amino acids. The CDR3 sequence: CASSLAAGASYEQYV. The CDR3 DNA follows: TGTGCCAGCAGCTTAGCTGCAGGGGCCTCCTACGAGCAGTACGTC.

This clonotype came up a few times. The rearrangement links TRBV11-2 to TRBJ2-1; 11 bases map to TRBD2. Germline lookup yields CDR1 SGHAT and CDR2 FQNNGV. The CDR3 extends over 15 amino acids. V trimming: 5 bases; J trimming: 9 bases; junction bases outside the gene matches: 9. CDR3 sequence (DNA): TGTGCCAGCAGCACCCTAGCGGGGGGACGGGGTGAGCAGTTCTTC. It translates to CASSTLAGGRGEQFF.

This clonotype has at least ten counts. J is TRBJ1-1 and V is TRBV5-6, with 11 bases matching TRBD1. The CDR3 runs to 15 residues. With 0 bases clipped from V and 6 bases from J, the junction kept 4 bases outside the gene matches. The germline V gene has CDR1 SGHDT and CDR2 YYEEEE. The CDR3 region has the DNA TGTGCCAGCAGCTTGGTCCCGGGACAGGGGGCTGAAGCTTTCTTT. Translation: CASSLVPGQGAEAFF.

This chain uses TRBV3-1 with TRBJ2-2; D perhaps matches TRBD1 (6 bases). Trimming took off 5 bases at V and 8 bases at J, with 18 bases between the two ends. The V gene's germline CDR1 is LGHDT and CDR2 YNNKEL (reference sequence). This CDR3 contains 15 residues. The CDR3 region has the DNA TGTGCCAGCAGCTTGAGGACAGCAATAGGAGGGGAGCTGTTTTTT. Amino acid sequence: CASSLRTAIGGELFF.